This T cell receptor beta chain derives from a study of T cells in Graves' hyperthyroidism and ophthalmopathy. This clonotype has at least ten counts. Its specificity is not known. General observations from the study: Among thyroid clonotypes expanded above 0.001, most also appeared in blood.

This CDR3 is 11 amino acids long. Deletions cut 2 bases from V and 4 bases from J, with 2 bases between. Germline V gene data show CDR1 as LGHDT and CDR2 as YNNKEL (reference sequence). Using RNA transcripts as the source, TCR beta CDR3 regions were amplified. The TCR CDR3 was amplified in a first-round RT-PCR using the HTBI primer set. TCRdb recomputed calls from the multiplex PCR reads with MiXCR, one row per CDR3 protein. The sample has more than 300,000 distinct CDR3 sequences, around a sixth seen once. The receptor was derived from a man between 18 and 35 years old with Graves' ophthalmopathy. J is TRBJ2-5 and V is TRBV3-1; D not certain. Material: blood. The CDR3 is CASSQRETQYF. The CDR3, as DNA: TGTGCCAGCAGCCAAAGAGAGACCCAGTACTTC.